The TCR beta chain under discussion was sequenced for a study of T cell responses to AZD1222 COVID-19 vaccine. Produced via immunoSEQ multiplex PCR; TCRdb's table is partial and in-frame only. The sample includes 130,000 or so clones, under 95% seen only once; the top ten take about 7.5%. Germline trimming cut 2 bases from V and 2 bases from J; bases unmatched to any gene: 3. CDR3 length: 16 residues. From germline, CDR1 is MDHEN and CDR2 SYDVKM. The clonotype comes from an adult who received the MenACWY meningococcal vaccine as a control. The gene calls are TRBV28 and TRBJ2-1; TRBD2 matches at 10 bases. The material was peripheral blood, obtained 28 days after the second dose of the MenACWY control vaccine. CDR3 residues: CASSLTSGNTYNEQFF. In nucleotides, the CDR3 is TGTGCCAGCAGTTTAACTAGCGGGAACACCTACAATGAGCAGTTCTTC. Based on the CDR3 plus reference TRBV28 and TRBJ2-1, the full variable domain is DVKVTQSSRYLVKRTGEKVFLECVQDMDHENMFWYRQDPGLGLRLIYFSYDVKMKEKGDIPEGYSVSREKKERFSLILESASTNQTSMYLCASSLTSGNTYNEQFFGPGTRLTVL.